A single sample is the source of the 27 T cell receptor beta chains below, sequenced in a study of quantifying T cell responses using KT2 cells (dated by TCRdb to 2016 to 2017). About the full investigation: RNA was DNase-treated and reverse transcribed with TCR alpha and beta constant-region primers, mostly using SuperScript III.

The method was UMI-ligation and nested PCR. Sequencing took place on an Illumina MiSeq. A single-stranded oligonucleotide bearing the Illumina SP2 sequence and a UMI was ligated to the 3' end of the cDNA with T4 RNA ligase 1. PCR1 used four to five cycles (98 degrees C 15 s, 69 degrees C 30 s, 72 degrees C 40 s), and the beta primer was an equimolar mix of RC1.1 and RC1.2 that covered TRBC1 and TRBC2. TCRdb ran its own pipeline on the public reads, namely fastp trimming at Q25 and MiXCR clone calling, and kept in-frame beta chains. Entries that share a CDR3 protein sequence are merged under the most common genes and DNA. This sample gives around 56,000 distinct CDR3 sequences in total; 12% of them show up just once. Approximately 9.4% of the sample is held by the ten biggest clonotypes. The sequenced sample consisted of PBMCs spiked with cells of the T cell clone KT2. These receptors were obtained from a human donor.

The V and J genes are TRBV21-1 and TRBJ2-7; the D call of TRBD2 is as the table states it, not checked on the DNA. TRBV21-1 is deemed a pseudogene. This CDR3 is built from 12 residues. CDR3 in amino acids: CASSPFIAGDSV. The CDR3 nucleotides read TGTGCCAGCAGCCCTTTTATAGCGGGAGATTCTGTC.

In this sample, this clonotype turned up a few times. The rearrangement joins TRBV7-8 to TRBJ1-2; 9 nucleotides agree with TRBD1. Per the germline V gene, CDR1 is SGHVS and CDR2 is FQNEAQ. This CDR3 spans 14 amino acids. Trimming at V came to 2 bases and at J to 4 bases, leaving 2 bases not matched to a gene. Here the CDR3 reads CASSLKGQGYGYTF. As DNA, the CDR3 is TGTGCCAGCAGCTTAAAGGGACAGGGCTATGGCTACACCTTC.

V is TRBV16 and J is TRBJ2-1; D is perhaps TRBD1 (5 bases). Germline V gene lookup returns CDR1 KGHSY and CDR2 FQNENV. The CDR3 sequence is 13 residues long. Trimming left V 4 bases short and J 9 bases short, with 13 bases between. The CDR3, as DNA: TGTGCCAGCAGCCCCCTCTACCAGGGTGAGCAGTTCTTC. Its translation is CASSPLYQGEQFF. The whole variable domain, remainder taken from reference TRBV16 and TRBJ2-1, is GEEVAQTPKHLVRGEGQKAKLYCAPIKGHSYVFWYQQVLKNEFKFLISFQNENVFDETGMPKERFSAKCLPNSPCSLEIQATKLEDSAVYFCASSPLYQGEQFFGPGTRLTVL.

This chain joins TRBV2 and TRBJ1-5; no definite D call. The germline V and J ends were trimmed by 5 bases and 7 bases, with 6 bases remaining between them. Germline V gene lookup returns CDR1 SNHLY and CDR2 FYNNEI. This CDR3 is built from 11 residues. CDR3 nucleotide sequence: TGTGCCAGCAGTCTAGGACAGCCCCAGCATTTT. Translating gives CASSLGQPQHF.

The V gene is TRBV4-1, the J gene TRBJ1-3; no reliable D call. This CDR3 has 17 amino acids. Germline CDR1 MGHRA, CDR2 YSYEKL. V lost 2 bases and J lost 4, with 18 bases in between. CDR3 residues: CASSQISQTSRGNTIYF. DNA for the CDR3: TGCGCCAGCAGCCAAATTTCCCAGACATCCCGGGGAAACACCATATATTTT.

The rearrangement joins TRBV2 to TRBJ2-2; D possibly corresponds to TRBD1 (5 bases). Per germline, CDR1 SNHLY and CDR2 FYNNEI. CDR3 length: 13 amino acids. V was cut by 6 bases and J by 4 bases, with 9 bases left in between. CDR3 protein: CASRTQATGELFF. In DNA, the CDR3 is TGTGCCAGCAGGACACAGGCCACCGGGGAGCTGTTTTTT.

Ten or more counts support this clonotype. This rearrangement joins TRBV3-1 to TRBJ2-3, with unresolved D. CDR1 is LGHDT, CDR2 YNNKEL, per germline (reference sequence). The CDR3 runs 15 residues. Between the trimmed V and J ends, which lost 4 bases and 2 bases, there was a span of 13 bases. The CDR3 DNA reads as TGTGCCAGCAGCCTAAGCTCGGCAGCCACAGATACGCAGTATTTT. This codes for CASSLSSAATDTQYF.

This clonotype was detected only a few times. The chain is built from TRBV29-1 and TRBJ1-2; 7 positions agree with TRBD1. This CDR3 region has 13 residues. Germline trimming cut 6 bases from V and 4 bases from J; bases unmatched to any gene: 8. Germline CDR1 and CDR2: SQVTM and ANQGSEA. CDR3 residues: CSVRQGDSYGYTF. The CDR3 DNA sequence: TGCAGCGTCAGACAGGGTGATAGCTATGGCTACACCTTC. The full variable domain, rest sourced from reference TRBV29-1 and TRBJ1-2, is SAVISQKPSRDICQRGTSLTIQCQVDSQVTMMFWYRQQPGQSLTLIATANQGSEATYESGFVIDKFPISRPNLTFSTLTVSNMSPEDSSIYLCSVRQGDSYGYTFGSGTRLTVV.

The gene calls are TRBV2 and TRBJ1-1; TRBD1 might be the D (5 bases). V shed 3 bases and J shed 6 bases, with 11 bases lying between them. This CDR3 spans 13 amino acids. Per germline, CDR1 SNHLY and CDR2 FYNNEI. For the CDR3, the DNA is TGTGCCAGCAGTGATCAGGGCTTGGCTGAAGCTTTCTTT. It yields the protein CASSDQGLAEAFF.

This clonotype appeared a few times. The chain joins TRBV3-1 to TRBJ2-1; the D is unclear. V was cut by 1 base and J by 10 bases, with 11 bases left in between. CDR1 and CDR2 from the germline V gene are LGHDT and YNNKEL (reference sequence). The length of the CDR3 is 13 residues. The CDR3 DNA is TGTGCCAGCAGCCAAGGGCTAGGGAAAGAGCAGTTCTTC. This gives the protein CASSQGLGKEQFF.

The chain employs TRBV13 and TRBJ2-2; D is perhaps TRBD1 (5 bases). Germline-derived CDR1 and CDR2 are PRHDT and FYEKMQ (reference sequence). This CDR3 has 20 amino acids. The V and J ends lost 2 bases and 0 bases respectively, with 22 bases between them. The CDR3 DNA reads TGTGCCAGCAGCTTAAATCCCCGGTGGGGCTCCAGTTCGAACACCGGGGAGCTGTTTTTT. It codes for CASSLNPRWGSSSNTGELFF.

This clonotype was seen only a few times. The chain combines TRBV9 with TRBJ1-3; D perhaps matches TRBD1 (6 bases). Looked up from germline, CDR1 is SGDLS and CDR2 is YYNGEE. The CDR3 totals 15 residues. Trimming took 7 bases from V and 4 from J, leaving 18 bases between them. The CDR3 region has the DNA TGTGCCAGCGGGGGGCAGGGAGCACCCGGAAACACCATATATTTT. Protein: CASGGQGAPGNTIYF.

The CDR3 region is CASSEQVQAFF. CDR3 DNA: TGTGCCAGCAGTGAGCAGGTACAAGCTTTCTTT. The chain has TRBV2 and TRBJ1-1, with no clear D. Trimming removed 3 bases at V and 9 bases at J, with 8 bases between. Germline CDR1 and CDR2: SNHLY and FYNNEI. The CDR3 consists of 11 residues.

This clonotype turned up a few times. In DNA, the CDR3 is TGTGCCTGGAGGGCCCGGGGAGCGGGAGAAAACAATGAGCAGTTCTTC. Translated, it gives CAWRARGAGENNEQFF. V gene TRBV30 combines with J gene TRBJ2-1, with TRBD2 matching 8 bases. Losses at the gene ends were 3 bases for V and 5 bases for J; bases not matched to a gene: 12. CDR3 length: 16 residues. CDR1 and CDR2 from the germline V gene are GTSNPN and SVGIG (reference sequence).

The CDR3 DNA follows: TGTGCCAGCAGCCCTAGACAGGGGAACACTGAAGCTTTCTTT. It codes for CASSPRQGNTEAFF. This chain joins TRBV7-9 and TRBJ1-1, with TRBD1 identical over 7 bases. The CDR3 has 14 amino acids. The germline gives CDR1 SEHNR, CDR2 FQNEAQ (reference sequence). J was trimmed by 1 base and V by 5 bases; bases with no gene match: 4. The entire variable domain, with the rest obtained from reference TRBV7-9 and TRBJ1-1, is as follows: DTGVSQNPRHKITKRGQNVTFRCDPISEHNRLYWYRQTLGQGPEFLTYFQNEAQLEKSRLLSDRFSAERPKGSFSTLEIQRTEQGDSAMYLCASSPRQGNTEAFFGQGTRLTVV.

The sample holds a few counts of this clonotype. The rearrangement uses TRBV28 and TRBJ2-7; D may be TRBD2 (6 bases). Trimming removed 8 bases at V and 6 bases at J, with 17 bases between. Germline-derived CDR1 and CDR2 are MDHEN and SYDVKM. This CDR3 spans 13 amino acids. CDR3 sequence (DNA): TGTGCCAGCCTTACCCCACGGAGGGGCGAGCAGTACTTC. The encoded protein is CASLTPRRGEQYF.

The V and J genes are TRBV12-3 or TRBV12-4 and TRBJ1-1, with D tentatively TRBD1 (5 bases). Deletions cut 7 bases from V and 0 bases from J, with 18 bases between. This CDR3 is built from 16 residues. The CDR3 DNA is TGTGCCAGCACCCCCCGAGTAGGACACTTGAACACTGAAGCTTTCTTT. Amino acids: CASTPRVGHLNTEAFF.

This clonotype occurred a few times. The rearrangement uses TRBV7-9 and TRBJ2-1; D remains unclear. With 7 bases removed from V and 8 bases from J, the gap between germline ends came to 12 bases. CDR1 is SEHNR, CDR2 FQNEAQ, per germline (reference sequence). The CDR3 sequence is 12 residues long. DNA of the CDR3: TGTGCCAGCACCGTTGGTGTAGATGAGCAGTTCTTC. It specifies CASTVGVDEQFF.

This clonotype was found a few times. The chain joins TRBV11-2 to TRBJ1-1; D gene unclear. Germline lookup yields CDR1 SGHAT and CDR2 FQNNGV. This CDR3 is 13 amino acids long. With 5 bases removed from V and 2 bases from J, the gap between germline ends came to 9 bases. CDR3 loop: CASSTRPNTEAFF. The CDR3 DNA reads as TGTGCCAGCAGCACTCGGCCCAACACTGAAGCTTTCTTT.

The genes are TRBV21-1 and TRBJ2-7; TRBD2 is taken as the D call from the table, unchecked against the DNA. TRBV21-1 is a documented pseudogene. CDR3 length: 14 amino acids. The CDR3: CASSRTPRPLEQYF. The CDR3 DNA reads TGTGCCAGCAGCAGGACTCCCCGGCCCCTCGAGCAGTACTTC.

The gene calls are TRBV7-2 and TRBJ2-3; the D is unclear. Germline lookup yields CDR1 SGHTA and CDR2 FQGNSA. This CDR3 has 13 amino acids. V was trimmed by 5 bases and J by 7 bases, leaving 13 bases between them. The CDR3 region has the DNA TGTGCCAGCAGCCCGGGCATAAGCAATACGCAGTATTTT. This encodes CASSPGISNTQYF.

CDR3 protein: CSVEDRDPKNIQYF. The CDR3 DNA sequence: TGCAGCGTGGAGGACAGGGACCCCAAAAACATTCAGTACTTC. The chain employs TRBV29-1 and TRBJ2-4; 8 nucleotides line up with TRBD1. The germline V gene has CDR1 SQVTM and CDR2 ANQGSEA. This CDR3 has 14 residues. The V and J ends lost 6 bases and 2 bases, in that order; junction bases with no gene match: 6.

This clonotype showed up many times. The V gene is TRBV20-1, the J gene TRBJ1-5; a weak D match, TRBD1 (5 bases). The V and J ends lost 6 bases and 3 bases respectively, with 12 bases between them. Germline V gives CDR1 DFQATT, CDR2 SNEGSKA (reference sequence). The CDR3 has 13 residues. The CDR3 nucleotides are TGCAGTGCCCCTGGGGGTCCCAATCAGCCCCAGCATTTT. It translates to CSAPGGPNQPQHF.

This clonotype came up many times. The chain employs TRBV5-1 and TRBJ1-6; 7 bases are a match to TRBD1. This CDR3 region has 15 residues. Germline V gene sequence: CDR1 SGHRS, CDR2 YFSETQ. V dropped 4 bases and J dropped 16; count of bases not matched to a gene: 17. CDR3 DNA: TGCGCCAGCAGCGAAAGAGGAGGGACAGCCGTCCCTCTCCACTTT. This codes for CASSERGGTAVPLHF.

The chain has TRBV7-8 and TRBJ2-7; maybe TRBD2 (6 bases). Germline-derived CDR1 and CDR2 are SGHVS and FQNEAQ. Trimming cost V 0 bases and J 5 bases, with 11 bases left between them. The length of the CDR3 is 14 residues. CDR3 sequence reads: CASSLAPWGDEQYF. The CDR3 DNA reads TGTGCCAGCAGCTTAGCACCCTGGGGGGACGAGCAGTACTTC.

This clonotype was seen a handful of times. V and J are TRBV14 and TRBJ1-2, with 8 positions matching TRBD1. CDR1 and CDR2 (germline): SGHDN, FVKESK. J lost 10 bases, V lost 4 bases, and 5 bases had no gene match. CDR3 size: 12 residues. CDR3 residues: CASSPRQGHYTF. In nucleotides, the CDR3 is TGTGCCAGCAGCCCTAGACAGGGGCACTACACCTTC.

This clonotype was seen at least ten times. The rearrangement uses TRBV7-9 and TRBJ1-2, with D possibly matching TRBD1 (6 bases). Germline V gives CDR1 SEHNR, CDR2 FQNEAQ (reference sequence). The V end was cut by 6 bases, the J end by 8 bases, with 16 bases between. There are 13 residues in the CDR3. The CDR3 spells CASSLRGAQGYTF. In DNA form, the CDR3 reads TGTGCCAGCAGTCTTCGGGGGGCGCAGGGCTACACCTTC. Based on the CDR3 plus reference TRBV7-9 and TRBJ1-2, the full variable domain is DTGVSQNPRHKITKRGQNVTFRCDPISEHNRLYWYRQTLGQGPEFLTYFQNEAQLEKSRLLSDRFSAERPKGSFSTLEIQRTEQGDSAMYLCASSLRGAQGYTFGSGTRLTVV.